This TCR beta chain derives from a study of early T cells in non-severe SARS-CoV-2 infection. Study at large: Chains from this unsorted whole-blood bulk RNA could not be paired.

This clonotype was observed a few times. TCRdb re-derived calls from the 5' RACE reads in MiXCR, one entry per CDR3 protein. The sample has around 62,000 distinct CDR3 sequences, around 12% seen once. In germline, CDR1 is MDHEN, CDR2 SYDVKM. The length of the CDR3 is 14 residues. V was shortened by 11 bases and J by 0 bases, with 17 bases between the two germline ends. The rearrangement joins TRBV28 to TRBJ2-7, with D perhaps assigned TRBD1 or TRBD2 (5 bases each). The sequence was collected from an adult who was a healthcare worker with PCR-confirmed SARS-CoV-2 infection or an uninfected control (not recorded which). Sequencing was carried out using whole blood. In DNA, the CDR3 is TGTGCCTGCTCCGGGACGGTAAGCTCCTACGAGCAGTACTTC. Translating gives CACSGTVSSYEQYF.